The 14 T cell receptor beta chains listed next were all sequenced from one sample in a study of tumor-infiltrating lymphocytes in primary liver carcinoma. Unsorted whole blood supplied the RNA, and germline DNA was extracted too. The investigators made TCR beta cDNA from around 540 ng total RNA, using a constant-region primer. Amplification in three nested multiplex PCR rounds with slightly modified ARM-PCR gave rise to TCR beta libraries. Use of TRBV1-TRBV30 forward primers with a C-beta reverse primer characterized the first two PCR rounds, which lasted about 10 cycles each. Using its own MiXCR run on the multiplex PCR reads, TCRdb lists one record per CDR3 protein. The table records about 200,000 distinct CDR3 sequences, 65% of them present only once. Sample: peripheral blood. Source of these receptors: a woman aged 60 to 75 with primary liver carcinoma and hepatitis B virus infection.

To note about this clonotype: A junction end diverges from the germline sequence, so it may reflect a read error. The chain joins TRBV6-1 to TRBJ1-2; D may be TRBD1 (5 bases). The CDR3 consists of 14 residues. CDR1 and CDR2 (germline): MNHNS, SASEGT. CDR3: CASSAASRDYGYTF. DNA for the CDR3: TGTGCCAGCAGTGCAGCCTCCAGGGACTATGGCTATACCTTC.

On this clonotype: Possible read error: a much larger clone is one base away. The rearrangement uses TRBV4-1 and TRBJ2-1; 12 bases are shared with TRBD2. Looked up from germline, CDR1 is MGHRA and CDR2 is YSYEKL. This CDR3 is built from 17 residues. The CDR3 DNA is TGCACCAGCAGCCGAGGAAGACTAGCGGGAGTAGGCAATGAGCAGTTCTTC. Amino acids: CTSSRGRLAGVGNEQFF.

In this sample, this clonotype turned up many times. The rearrangement joins TRBV12-3 or TRBV12-4 to TRBJ2-1; 7 bases agree with TRBD2. The CDR3 is 15 residues long. The J segment lost 0 bases and the V segment lost 3 bases, leaving 2 bases of the junction unmatched. This CDR3 is CASSFREGSYNEQFF. CDR3 nucleotide sequence: TGTGCCAGCAGTTTCAGGGAGGGCTCCTACAATGAGCAGTTCTTC.

The gene calls are TRBV7-6 and TRBJ2-1, with 7 bases aligning to TRBD2. CDR3 length equals 15 residues. CDR1 is SGHVS, CDR2 FNYEAQ, per germline. J lost 7 bases, V lost 8 bases, and 14 bases had no gene match. DNA of the CDR3: TGTGCCAGCGCCCGCCTAGCGGCTCTTTGGAATGAGCAGTTCTTC. This gives the protein CASARLAALWNEQFF.

The chain employs TRBV6-6 and TRBJ1-1, with D maybe TRBD1 (6 bases). Trimming took off 6 bases at V and 5 bases at J, with 13 bases between the two ends. The germline CDR1 and CDR2 sequences are MNHNY and SVGAGI (reference sequence). The CDR3 runs to 13 residues. CDR3 loop: CASSQGRGTEAFF. The CDR3 region has the DNA TGTGCCAGCAGCCAGGGGCGGGGGACTGAAGCTTTCTTT.

A note on this clonotype: A much larger clone is a single base away; this may be a read error. This chain connects TRBV14 to TRBJ2-3, with D possibly TRBD1 on 6 matching bases. Trimming removed 7 bases from V and 4 bases from J, with 15 bases in between. There are 14 residues in the CDR3. The germline V gene has CDR1 SGHDN and CDR2 FVKESK. The CDR3: CASTQTGYADTQYF. For the CDR3, the DNA is TGTGCCAGCACTCAAACAGGGTACGCAGATACGCAGTATTTT.

In its sample, this clonotype was seen a few times. The chain has TRBV11-1 and TRBJ2-2; D is ambiguous. Germline-derived CDR1 and CDR2 are SGHAT and FQDESV (reference sequence). V gave up 6 bases and J gave up 6 bases, with 23 bases separating them. The CDR3 has 17 amino acids. CDR3 bases: TGTGCCAGCAGTGCCCGGCCATTCCTAATTAACGCCGGGGAGCTGTTTTTT. Translation: CASSARPFLINAGELFF.

Of note for this clonotype: This could be a read error, since a much larger clone is one nucleotide away. The rearrangement uses TRBV6-5 and TRBJ2-7; tentatively, D is TRBD2 (7 bases). This CDR3 spans 13 amino acids. The germline V gene has CDR1 MNHEY and CDR2 SVGAGI. The DNA of the CDR3 is TGTGCCGGCAGTCAAACAGGGAGGGACGAGCAGTACTTC. Translating gives CAGSQTGRDEQYF.

This sequence joins TRBV5-8 and TRBJ2-1, with 12 nucleotides matching TRBD2. With 4 bases clipped from V and 0 bases from J, the junction kept 5 bases outside the gene matches. The CDR3 extends over 17 amino acids. Germline V CDR1 and CDR2: SGHTS, YDEGEE. The CDR3 DNA reads TGTGCCAGCAGCCTCACTAGCGGGAGGCACTCCTACAATGAGCAGTTCTTC. It translates to CASSLTSGRHSYNEQFF.

About this clonotype itself: A read error may explain this, as a much larger clone is one base away. This chain connects TRBV6-5 to TRBJ1-6; maybe TRBD1 (5 bases). The CDR3 consists of 14 residues. CDR1 is MNHEY and CDR2 is SVGAGI in the germline V gene. Trimming took off 6 bases at V and 8 bases at J, with 14 bases between the two ends. The CDR3 sequence: CASSQALGDSPLHF. DNA of the CDR3: TGTGCCAGCAGCCAAGCTTTGGGGGATTCACCCCTCCACTTT.

This clonotype was seen a few times. The chain is built from TRBV7-9 and TRBJ2-5; weak D call: TRBD1 (5 bases). The CDR3 consists of 14 residues. V lost 5 bases and J lost 1, with 11 bases in between. The V gene's germline CDR1 is SEHNR and CDR2 FQNEAQ (reference sequence). CDR3 in amino acids: CASSPRQPQETQYF. The DNA for the CDR3 is TGTGCCAGCAGCCCTAGACAGCCCCAAGAGACCCAGTACTTC.

V usage is TRBV11-2 and J usage is TRBJ2-1; TRBD2 agrees at 7 bases. Per germline, CDR1 SGHAT and CDR2 FQNNGV. CDR3 length: 14 residues. CDR3: CACSKTSDYNEQFF. In nucleotides, the CDR3 is TGTGCTTGCAGCAAAACTAGCGACTACAATGAGCAGTTCTTC.

Comment on this clonotype: This CDR3 fails to terminate in the conserved phenylalanine or tryptophan, so it likely reflects a read error. This chain links TRBV11-2 with TRBJ2-1; the match to TRBD2 covers 8 bases. Looked up from germline, CDR1 is SGHAT and CDR2 is FQNNGV. V was pared by 5 bases and J by 8 bases, with 17 bases of the junction left unmatched. The CDR3 is made up of 17 amino acids. The CDR3 DNA follows: TGTGCCAGCAGCAGGAGACTAACGGGAGGGCCGGGCGATGAGCAGTTCCTC. Translated, it gives CASSRRLTGGPGDEQFL.

With respect to this clonotype: This sequence may be a read error, since a much larger clone differs from it by one base. The chain employs TRBV6-5 and TRBJ2-7, with D perhaps TRBD2 (6 bases). Germline V CDR1 and CDR2: MNHEY, SVGAGI. This CDR3 contains 11 residues. V dropped 6 bases and J dropped 9 bases, with 12 bases sitting between them. CDR3 in amino acids: CASSRGEAQYF. CDR3 nucleotides: TGTGCCAGCAGCCGCGGGGAAGCGCAGTACTTC.